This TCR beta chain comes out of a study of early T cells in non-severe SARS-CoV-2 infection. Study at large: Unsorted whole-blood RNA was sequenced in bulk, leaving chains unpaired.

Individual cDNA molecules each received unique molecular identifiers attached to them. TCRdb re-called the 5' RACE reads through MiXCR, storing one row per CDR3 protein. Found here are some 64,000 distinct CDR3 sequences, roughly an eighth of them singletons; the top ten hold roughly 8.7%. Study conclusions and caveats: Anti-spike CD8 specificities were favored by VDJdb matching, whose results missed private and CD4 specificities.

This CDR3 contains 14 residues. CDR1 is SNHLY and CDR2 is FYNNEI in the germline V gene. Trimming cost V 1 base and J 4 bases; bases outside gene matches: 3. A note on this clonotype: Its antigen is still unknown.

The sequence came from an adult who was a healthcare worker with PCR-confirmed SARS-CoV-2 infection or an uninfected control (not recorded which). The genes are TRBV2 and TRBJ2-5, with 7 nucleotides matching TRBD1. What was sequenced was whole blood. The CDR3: CASSEGGGPETQYF. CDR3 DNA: TGTGCCAGCAGTGAAGGAGGGGGCCCAGAGACCCAGTACTTC.